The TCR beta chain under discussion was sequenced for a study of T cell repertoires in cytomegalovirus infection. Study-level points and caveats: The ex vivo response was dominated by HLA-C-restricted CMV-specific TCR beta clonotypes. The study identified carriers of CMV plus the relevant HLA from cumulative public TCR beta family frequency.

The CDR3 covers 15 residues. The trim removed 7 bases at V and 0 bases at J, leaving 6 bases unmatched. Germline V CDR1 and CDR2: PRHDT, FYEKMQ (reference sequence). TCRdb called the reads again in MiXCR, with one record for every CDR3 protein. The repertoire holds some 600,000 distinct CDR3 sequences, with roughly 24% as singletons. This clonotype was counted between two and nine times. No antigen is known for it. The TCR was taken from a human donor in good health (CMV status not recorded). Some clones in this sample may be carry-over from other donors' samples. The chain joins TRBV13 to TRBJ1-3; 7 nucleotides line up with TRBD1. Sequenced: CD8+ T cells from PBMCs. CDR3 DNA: TGTGCCAGCACCAGGGGGTGGAACTCTGGAAACACCATATATTTT. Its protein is CASTRGWNSGNTIYF.